The 29 T cell receptor beta chains below were found in one sample sequenced in a study of blood T cell repertoires in COVID-19. Libraries were prepared by immunoSEQ multiplex PCR; TCRdb keeps only in-frame clonotypes and omits some of them. This table has over 100,000 clones, approximately 90% appearing once. The sequencing input was peripheral blood. The receptors shown here come from a man in his fifties or sixties with acute or convalescent COVID-19.

The chain couples TRBV28 to TRBJ1-1; 11 bases agree with TRBD1. Looked up from germline, CDR1 is MDHEN and CDR2 is SYDVKM. With 4 bases clipped from V and 5 bases from J, the junction kept 6 bases outside the gene matches. The CDR3 has 15 residues. The DNA of the CDR3 is TGTGCCAGCAGTTCCGCGGGACAGGGGGAGACTGAAGCTTTCTTT. This encodes CASSSAGQGETEAFF. Together with reference TRBV28 and TRBJ1-1, the CDR3 gives the full variable domain: DVKVTQSSRYLVKRTGEKVFLECVQDMDHENMFWYRQDPGLGLRLIYFSYDVKMKEKGDIPEGYSVSREKKERFSLILESASTNQTSMYLCASSSAGQGETEAFFGQGTRLTVV.

The V and J genes are TRBV9 and TRBJ2-2, with D possibly matching TRBD1 (6 bases). This CDR3 has 11 residues. With 5 bases removed from V and 10 bases from J, the gap between germline ends came to 9 bases. Germline-derived CDR1 and CDR2 are SGDLS and YYNGEE. CDR3 protein: CASSTGKELFF. CDR3 DNA sequence: TGTGCCAGCAGTACAGGGAAGGAGCTGTTTTTT.

This chain uses TRBV10-2 with TRBJ1-6; 11 bases align to TRBD1. V was clipped by 7 bases and J by 10 bases; unmatched bases: 9. CDR1 and CDR2 (germline): WSHSY, SAAADI. The CDR3 loop spans 15 amino acids. The CDR3, as DNA: TGCGCCAGCACATCTGGACAGGGGGCTGCCTCACCCCTCCACTTT. As protein: CASTSGQGAASPLHF.

The V and J genes are TRBV6-1 and TRBJ1-2; no firm D call. Germline CDR1 and CDR2: MNHNS and SASEGT. V lost 1 base and J lost 2, with 8 bases in between. The length of the CDR3 is 14 residues. The CDR3 DNA follows: TGTGCCAGCAGTGAAGGAGGGTCCAACTATGGCTACACCTTC. It specifies CASSEGGSNYGYTF.

The V gene is TRBV3-1 (or the pseudogene TRBV3-2), the J gene TRBJ1-5, with D possibly being TRBD1 (5 bases). CDR3 length equals 14 residues. Germline V gives CDR1 LGHDT, CDR2 YNNKEL (reference sequence). The V end lost 7 bases, the J end lost 6 bases, and 16 bases lay between the germline ends. The CDR3 reads CASTEVPGSQPQHF. The CDR3 DNA follows: TGTGCCAGCACAGAGGTGCCAGGGTCTCAGCCCCAGCATTTT.

CDR3 bases: TGTGCCAGCAGTTCCCCCACCGTCCCGGGACAGGGGTATAATTCACCCCTCCACTTT. Translating it yields CASSSPTVPGQGYNSPLHF. The chain is built from TRBV27 and TRBJ1-6, with 10 bases that match TRBD1. The CDR3 runs 19 residues. CDR1 and CDR2 from the germline V gene are MNHEY and SMNVEV (reference sequence). J was trimmed by 4 bases and V by 4 bases; bases with no gene match: 13.

The chain employs TRBV10-3 and TRBJ2-7, with a tentative D call TRBD2 (5 bases). Germline values: CDR1 ENHRY, CDR2 SYGVKD. This CDR3 has 14 residues. Deletions cut 11 bases from V and 5 bases from J, with 22 bases between. Here the CDR3 reads CAASFFGISDEQYF. The CDR3 DNA sequence: TGTGCCGCGAGTTTTTTCGGGATTTCGGACGAGCAGTACTTC.

This clone was recorded a few times. The chain has TRBV11-2 and TRBJ2-1; D is perhaps TRBD1 (5 bases). Looked up from germline, CDR1 is SGHAT and CDR2 is FQNNGV. The CDR3 contains 16 residues. V gave up 2 bases and J gave up 9 bases, with 20 bases separating them. The CDR3 DNA is TGTGCCAGCAGCTTAATAATGGGGCTCCCGCTTACTGAGCAGTTCTTC. This translates into CASSLIMGLPLTEQFF.

This clone was seen just once. The chain has TRBV21-1 and TRBJ1-5; the table calls TRBD1, which could not be checked here. TRBV21-1 is a pseudogene. The length of the CDR3 is 12 residues. CDR3 residues: CASGTSNQPQHF. The DNA of the CDR3 is TGTGCCAGCGGGACAAGCAATCAGCCCCAGCATTTT.

V is TRBV3-1 (or the pseudogene TRBV3-2) and J is TRBJ1-2; D is possibly TRBD1 (5 bases). Deletions cut 6 bases from V and 8 bases from J, with 13 bases between. CDR1 is LGHDT, CDR2 YNNKEL, per germline (reference sequence). The CDR3 loop spans 12 amino acids. Here the CDR3 DNA reads TGTGCCAGCAGTTATAGAAGGGGAGGCTACACCTTC. The encoded protein is CASSYRRGGYTF.

The chain joins TRBV5-1 to TRBJ1-1, with 9 bases lining up with TRBD1. The germline V gene has CDR1 SGHRS and CDR2 YFSETQ. Trimming at V came to 4 bases and at J to 1 base, leaving 5 bases not matched to a gene. CDR3 length equals 15 residues. The DNA of the CDR3 is TGCGCCAGCAGCGAACCGGGACAGGGGAACACTGAAGCTTTCTTT. Amino acids: CASSEPGQGNTEAFF.

The chain combines TRBV6-6 with TRBJ2-5; weak D call: TRBD2 (6 bases). Trimming removed 6 bases from V and 4 bases from J, with 15 bases in between. Germline V gene lookup returns CDR1 MNHNY and CDR2 SVGAGI (reference sequence). The CDR3 is 14 amino acids. The CDR3, as DNA: TGTGCCAGCAGCCCCCCCACCGGGAGAGAGACCCAGTACTTC. The encoded protein is CASSPPTGRETQYF.

This chain joins TRBV10-3 and TRBJ1-2; D gene uncertain. Trimming shortened V by 4 bases and J by 4 bases, and 10 bases separated the two germline ends. Germline V gene data show CDR1 as ENHRY and CDR2 as SYGVKD. This CDR3 spans 13 amino acids. CDR3 sequence: CAISVERAYGYTF. CDR3 coding DNA: TGTGCCATCAGTGTCGAGAGGGCCTATGGCTACACCTTC.

V is TRBV3-1 (or the pseudogene TRBV3-2) and J is TRBJ2-1; no firm D call. CDR1 is LGHDT, CDR2 YNNKEL, per germline (reference sequence). This CDR3 spans 13 amino acids. The V end lost 4 bases, the J end lost 9 bases, and 13 bases lay between the germline ends. CDR3 sequence: CASSPSLVGEQFF. Here the CDR3 DNA reads TGTGCCAGCAGCCCCTCTTTAGTCGGTGAGCAGTTCTTC.

The rearrangement uses TRBV12-5 and TRBJ1-1; 9 nucleotides match TRBD1. The CDR3 loop spans 14 amino acids. Germline V CDR1 and CDR2: LGHNT, FRNRAP. V trimming: 7 bases; J trimming: 4 bases; junction bases outside the gene matches: 7. CDR3: CASATGQGITEAFF. CDR3 in DNA: TGTGCTAGTGCCACGGGACAGGGAATCACTGAAGCTTTCTTT.

The rearrangement uses TRBV6-1 and TRBJ2-1; 11 nucleotides agree with TRBD2. The ends lost 3 bases at V and 6 bases at J; junction bases unmatched: 4. The CDR3 consists of 15 residues. Germline V gene sequence: CDR1 MNHNS, CDR2 SASEGT. The CDR3 nucleotides are TGTGCCAGCAGTGAGGGTAGCGGGGGGGCCAATGAGCAGTTCTTC. It is translated as CASSEGSGGANEQFF.

This chain joins TRBV10-2 and TRBJ2-1; D uncertain. Looked up from germline, CDR1 is WSHSY and CDR2 is SAAADI. This CDR3 spans 15 amino acids. V was cut by 3 bases and J by 0 bases, with 9 bases left in between. The CDR3 region has the DNA TGCGCCAGCAGTGATAGAGCCCCCTCCTACAATGAGCAGTTCTTC. Translation gives CASSDRAPSYNEQFF.

Comments on this clone: Just one base apart from a much larger clone, this may be a read error. This rearrangement joins TRBV7-9 to TRBJ2-2; D unresolved. This CDR3 has 12 residues. Germline values: CDR1 SEHNR, CDR2 FQNEAQ (reference sequence). V was cut by 3 bases and J by 6 bases, with 5 bases left in between. The CDR3 is CASSFNPGELFF. The CDR3 DNA reads TGTGCCAGCAGCTTTAATCCCGGGGAGCTGTTTTTT. The full variable domain, completed using reference TRBV7-9 and TRBJ2-2, is DTGVSQNPRHKITKRGQNVTFRCDPISEHNRLYWYRQTLGQGPEFLTYFQNEAQLEKSRLLSDRFSAERPKGSFSTLEIQRTEQGDSAMYLCASSFNPGELFFGEGSRLTVL.

V and J are TRBV15 and TRBJ2-2; 9 bases map to TRBD2. The V and J ends lost 5 bases and 5 bases, in that order; junction bases with no gene match: 12. The CDR3 spans 17 residues. In germline, CDR1 is LNHNV, CDR2 YYDKDF (reference sequence). CDR3 protein: CATSPLGRGGLTGELFF. CDR3 DNA sequence: TGTGCCACCAGCCCCTTGGGGCGGGGGGGCTTAACCGGGGAGCTGTTTTTT.

The chain employs TRBV6-6 and TRBJ1-1; tentative D call: TRBD1 (5 bases). Germline values: CDR1 MNHNY, CDR2 SVGAGI (reference sequence). CDR3 length: 14 amino acids. Trimming shortened V by 4 bases and J by 7 bases, and 16 bases separated the two germline ends. CDR3 sequence: CASSSLGGMNEAFF. The CDR3, as DNA: TGTGCCAGCAGTTCCCTGGGGGGGATGAATGAAGCTTTCTTT.

This chain links TRBV20-1 with TRBJ1-4, with D unclear. CDR3 length: 9 residues. Germline CDR1 and CDR2: DFQATT and SNEGSKA (reference sequence). CDR3 coding DNA: TGCAGCGAGTTTGAAAAACTGTTTTTT. Residues: CSEFEKLFF.

There are a few counts of this clone. This chain links TRBV11-2 with TRBJ1-2, with 9 bases aligning to TRBD1. The germline V gene has CDR1 SGHAT and CDR2 FQNNGV. The V gene end was trimmed by 8 bases and the J gene end by 1 base; junction bases not matched to a gene: 11. CDR3 length: 16 residues. The CDR3 region is CASGQDRGGGNYGYTF. The CDR3 DNA sequence: TGTGCCAGCGGCCAGGACAGGGGAGGAGGTAACTATGGCTACACCTTC.

V usage is TRBV9 and J usage is TRBJ2-5; 8 bases fit TRBD2. CDR1 SGDLS and CDR2 YYNGEE come from the germline V gene. The V segment lost 0 bases and the J segment 2 bases; nucleotides outside the gene matches: 0. CDR3 size: 14 residues. DNA of the CDR3: TGTGCCAGCAGCGTAGGCGGGGGGCAAGAGACCCAGTACTTC. Translated: CASSVGGGQETQYF.

The chain carries TRBV10-3 and TRBJ2-5; D unresolved. The germline CDR1 and CDR2 sequences are ENHRY and SYGVKD. The V and J ends lost 4 bases and 3 bases respectively, with 3 bases between them. This CDR3 spans 11 amino acids. This CDR3 reads CAISVKETQYF. The CDR3 coding sequence is TGTGCCATCAGTGTTAAAGAGACCCAGTACTTC.

The rearrangement joins TRBV28 to TRBJ1-1; D is unclear. V was pared by 7 bases and J by 4 bases, with 22 bases between. The CDR3 sequence is 16 residues long. Germline values: CDR1 MDHEN, CDR2 SYDVKM. The CDR3 reads CASIDSSPQDITEAFF. CDR3 bases: TGTGCCAGCATCGATAGTTCCCCGCAGGATATCACTGAAGCTTTCTTT.

V usage is TRBV27 and J usage is TRBJ2-1, with 10 positions matching TRBD1. Germline V gene sequence: CDR1 MNHEY, CDR2 SMNVEV (reference sequence). CDR3 length: 17 residues. The V and J ends lost 2 bases and 2 bases, in that order; junction bases with no gene match: 6. This CDR3 is CASSLEGQGSAYNEQFF. Here the CDR3 DNA reads TGTGCCAGCAGTTTAGAGGGACAGGGGAGCGCCTACAATGAGCAGTTCTTC.

This clone came up a few times. The J gene is TRBJ1-5, the V gene TRBV21-1; the table assigns TRBD1, which was not confirmed against the DNA. TRBV21-1 is noted as a pseudogene. The length of the CDR3 is 17 residues. This chain's CDR3 is CASSRPRDSHSNQPQHF. The CDR3 DNA follows: TGTGCCAGCAGCCGACCGAGGGACAGCCATAGCAATCAGCCCCAGCATTTT.

The genes are TRBV6-6 and TRBJ2-1; TRBD1 aligns across 8 bases. This CDR3 has 16 amino acids. Germline trimming cut 0 bases from V and 6 bases from J; bases unmatched to any gene: 7. Germline V lookup: CDR1 MNHNY, CDR2 SVGAGI (reference sequence). As DNA, the CDR3 is TGTGCCAGCAGTTACTCACACGGGACAGGAATCAATGAGCAGTTCTTC. Amino acid sequence: CASSYSHGTGINEQFF.

This chain joins TRBV5-1 and TRBJ1-2, with 12 bases that match TRBD1. After removal of 4 bases from V and 4 bases from J, the junction contained 8 bases not matched to a gene. From germline, CDR1 is SGHRS and CDR2 YFSETQ. This CDR3 contains 16 residues. DNA for the CDR3: TGCGCCAGCAGCACGGGACAGGGGGCAGAGGGCTATGGCTACACCTTC. It yields the protein CASSTGQGAEGYGYTF.